These 11 T cell receptor beta chains share one sample of origin, sequenced in a study of CD8 T cells in ankylosing spondylitis. TCRdb re-called the 5' RACE reads through MiXCR, storing one row per CDR3 protein. This table has more than 250,000 distinct CDR3 sequences, around 10% appearing once. Input material: blood, either unsorted or a sorted T cell fraction (not recorded which). All receptors derive from a female donor with ankylosing spondylitis or in good health (not recorded which).

The J gene is TRBJ2-5, the V gene TRBV7-6, with 11 bases matching TRBD2. This CDR3 is 16 amino acids long. V shed 6 bases, J shed 2 bases, and the junction held 8 bases outside the gene matches. Germline V lookup: CDR1 SGHVS, CDR2 FNYEAQ. CDR3 DNA sequence: TGTGCCAGCAGTACGATTTTAGCGGGGGGGCAAGAGACCCAGTACTTC. Translating gives CASSTILAGGQETQYF.

The chain couples TRBV2 to TRBJ1-4; D uncertain. The CDR3 runs 13 residues. The V end lost 7 bases, the J end lost 3 bases, and 9 bases lay between the germline ends. Germline V gene data show CDR1 as SNHLY and CDR2 as FYNNEI. The CDR3 DNA sequence: TGTGCCAGCAATAGATACCCTAATGAAAAACTGTTTTTT. Translating it yields CASNRYPNEKLFF.

Concerning this clonotype itself: At one of its ends the junction is not consistent with the germline gene, which may arise from a read error. CDR3 sequence: CACSLLAGGAYEQYF. The CDR3, as DNA: TGTGCCTGCAGCCTACTAGCGGGAGGGGCCTACGAGCAGTACTTC. This chain connects TRBV3-1 to TRBJ2-7, with 13 bases fitting TRBD2. This CDR3 has 15 residues. CDR1 is LGHDT and CDR2 is YNNKEL in the germline V gene (reference sequence).

Ten or more counts support this clonotype. The J gene is TRBJ2-1, the V gene TRBV27; 8 nucleotides line up with TRBD2. Germline CDR1 reads MNHEY; CDR2 reads SMNVEV (reference sequence). V was pared by 6 bases and J by 5 bases, with 15 bases of the junction left unmatched. This CDR3 region has 17 residues. The CDR3 bases are TGTGCCAGCAGGCCTCGATTAGCGGGGCGTTCAGACAATGAGCAGTTCTTC. It is translated as CASRPRLAGRSDNEQFF.

This clonotype has just a few counts. V is TRBV5-1 and J is TRBJ2-5; TRBD1 matches 7 bases. This CDR3 comprises 14 residues. Trimming at V came to 2 bases and at J to 5 bases, leaving 6 bases not matched to a gene. Per the germline V gene, CDR1 is SGHRS and CDR2 is YFSETQ. CDR3 sequence reads: CASSLTGEKETQYF. CDR3 nucleotides: TGCGCCAGCAGCTTAACAGGGGAAAAGGAGACCCAGTACTTC.

The rearrangement links TRBV14 to TRBJ1-5, with 7 positions matching TRBD1. V gave up 4 bases and J gave up 6 bases; unmatched junction bases: 21. The CDR3 totals 19 residues. Germline CDR1 SGHDN, CDR2 FVKESK. CDR3 loop: CASSPAEWVGQGDSQPQHF. The CDR3 DNA is TGTGCCAGCAGCCCAGCTGAATGGGTGGGGCAGGGGGACAGTCAGCCCCAGCATTTT.

Concerning this clonotype itself: At one end the junction does not follow the germline gene, possibly because of a read error. The chain is built from TRBV18 and TRBJ1-1; tentatively, D is TRBD1 (5 bases). CDR3 length equals 14 residues. The germline V gene has CDR1 KGHSH and CDR2 LQKENI. CDR3 residues: CASSLLGVNTEGFF. CDR3 nucleotide sequence: TGTGCCAGCTCACTCCTAGGGGTGAACACTGAAGGTTTCTTT.

The J gene is TRBJ2-7, the V gene TRBV7-9; 7 bases match TRBD1. The CDR3 loop spans 15 amino acids. Germline V gene data show CDR1 as SEHNR and CDR2 as FQNEAQ (reference sequence). V lost 0 bases and J lost 3; bases outside the gene matches: 5. The CDR3, as DNA: TGTGCCAGCAGCTTAGCTGGGACAGCCATCTACGAGCAGTACTTC. Residues: CASSLAGTAIYEQYF.

This clonotype was seen many times. The chain employs TRBV10-3 and TRBJ2-3; TRBD2 matches at 9 bases. The V and J ends lost 8 bases and 4 bases, in that order; junction bases with no gene match: 10. CDR1 and CDR2 from the germline V gene are ENHRY and SYGVKD. The CDR3 spans 15 residues. This chain's CDR3 is CAIQASGEGADTQYF. In DNA form, the CDR3 reads TGTGCCATCCAAGCTAGCGGGGAGGGGGCAGATACGCAGTATTTT.

This clonotype was counted at least ten times. This chain uses TRBV29-1 with TRBJ1-1; D remains unclear. Germline values: CDR1 SQVTM, CDR2 ANQGSEA. Between the trimmed V and J ends, which lost 2 bases and 3 bases, there was a span of 10 bases. The CDR3 sequence is 13 residues long. The CDR3 protein is CSVESSRYTEAFF. As DNA, the CDR3 is TGCAGCGTTGAATCTAGCCGATACACTGAAGCTTTCTTT. The variable domain in full, with the rest retrieved from reference TRBV29-1 and TRBJ1-1, is SAVISQKPSRDICQRGTSLTIQCQVDSQVTMMFWYRQQPGQSLTLIATANQGSEATYESGFVIDKFPISRPNLTFSTLTVSNMSPEDSSIYLCSVESSRYTEAFFGQGTRLTVV.

In its sample, this clonotype was seen many times. This chain connects TRBV5-6 to TRBJ2-2; D is uncertain. The V gene's germline CDR1 is SGHDT and CDR2 YYEEEE. Trimming shortened V by 5 bases and J by 4 bases, and 18 bases separated the two germline ends. This CDR3 has 16 residues. DNA for the CDR3: TGTGCCAGCAGACGACCAATCTTTGGAAGCACCGGGGAGCTGTTTTTT. Protein: CASRRPIFGSTGELFF.